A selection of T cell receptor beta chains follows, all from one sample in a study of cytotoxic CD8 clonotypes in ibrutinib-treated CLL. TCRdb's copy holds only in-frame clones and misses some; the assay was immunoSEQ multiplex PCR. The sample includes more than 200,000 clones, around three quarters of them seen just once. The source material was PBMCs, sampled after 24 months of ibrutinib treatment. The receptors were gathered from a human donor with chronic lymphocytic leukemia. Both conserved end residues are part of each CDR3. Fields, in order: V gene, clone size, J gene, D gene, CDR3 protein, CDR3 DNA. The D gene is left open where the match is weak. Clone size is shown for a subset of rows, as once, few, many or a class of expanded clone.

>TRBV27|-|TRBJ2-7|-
CASSLLGYEQYF
TGTGCCAGCAGTTTATTGGGCTACGAGCAGTACTTC
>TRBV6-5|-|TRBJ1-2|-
CASSYTLTVGGYTF
TGTGCCAGCAGTTACACCCTGACAGTCGGTGGCTACACCTTC
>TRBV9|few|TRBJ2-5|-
CASSVAGFQETQYF
TGTGCCAGCAGCGTAGCAGGGTTCCAAGAGACCCAGTACTTC
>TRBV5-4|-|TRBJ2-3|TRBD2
CASSLGPAAGVVDTQYF
TGTGCCAGCAGCTTGGGTCCGGCAGCGGGAGTGGTAGATACGCAGTATTTT
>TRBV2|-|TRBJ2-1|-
CAATPRWSSYNEQFF
TGTGCCGCCACGCCGCGGTGGAGCTCCTACAATGAGCAGTTCTTC
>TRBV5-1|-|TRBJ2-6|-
CASSSGSSGANVLTF
TGCGCCAGCAGCTCGGGGTCCTCTGGGGCCAACGTCCTGACTTTC
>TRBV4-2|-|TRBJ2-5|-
CASSQGDQETQYF
TGTGCCAGCAGCCAAGGCGACCAAGAGACCCAGTACTTC
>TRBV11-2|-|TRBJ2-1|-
CASSLAWDNEQFF
TGTGCCAGCAGCTTAGCCTGGGACAATGAGCAGTTCTTC
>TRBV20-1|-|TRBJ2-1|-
CSADNNEQFF
TGCAGTGCTGATAACAATGAGCAGTTCTTC
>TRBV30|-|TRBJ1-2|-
CAWSKGRLYGYTF
TGTGCCTGGAGCAAAGGCAGGCTGTATGGCTACACCTTC
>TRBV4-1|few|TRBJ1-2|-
CASSQESGSYGYTF
TGCGCCAGCAGCCAAGAATCGGGTTCCTATGGCTACACCTTC
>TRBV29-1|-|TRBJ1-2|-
CSVEARNPDYGYTF
TGCAGCGTTGAGGCGAGGAACCCAGACTATGGCTACACCTTC
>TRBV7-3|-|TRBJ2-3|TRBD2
CASGTSGASTDTQYF
TGTGCCAGTGGGACTAGCGGGGCTAGCACAGATACGCAGTATTTT
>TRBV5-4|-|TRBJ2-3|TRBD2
CASSLTVAGVWDTQYF
TGTGCCAGCAGCTTAACTGTAGCGGGAGTTTGGGATACGCAGTATTTT
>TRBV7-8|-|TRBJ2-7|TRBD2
CASSLFTSGSYEQYF
TGTGCCAGCAGCTTATTCACTAGCGGCTCCTACGAGCAGTACTTC
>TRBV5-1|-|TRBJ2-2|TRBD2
CASSSSGNTGELFF
TGCGCCAGCAGCTCTAGCGGGAACACCGGGGAGCTGTTTTTT
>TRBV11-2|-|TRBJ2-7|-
CASSRPGKGSYEQYF
TGTGCCAGCAGCAGACCGGGAAAAGGGTCCTACGAGCAGTACTTC
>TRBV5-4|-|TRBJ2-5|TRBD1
CASSSGGRDRVETQYF
TGTGCCAGCAGCTCCGGGGGCCGGGACAGGGTAGAGACCCAGTACTTC
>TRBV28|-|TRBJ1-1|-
CASSGPGQVNTEAFF
TGTGCCAGCAGTGGCCCCGGGCAAGTGAACACTGAAGCTTTCTTT
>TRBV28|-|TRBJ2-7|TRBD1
CASSPYTGGYEQYF
TGTGCCAGCAGCCCCTATACAGGGGGCTACGAGCAGTACTTC
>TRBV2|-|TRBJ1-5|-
CASSDRDYSNQPQHF
TGTGCCAGCAGTGACAGGGACTATAGCAATCAGCCCCAGCATTTT
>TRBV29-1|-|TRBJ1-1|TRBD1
CSVGHTGGTEAFF
TGCAGCGTTGGACACACAGGGGGCACTGAAGCTTTCTTT
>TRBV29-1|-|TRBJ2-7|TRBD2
CSVEDPASGRLGEQYF
TGCAGCGTTGAAGATCCGGCTAGCGGGAGACTAGGCGAGCAGTACTTC
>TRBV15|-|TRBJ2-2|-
CATSRGVTGELFF
TGTGCCACCAGCAGAGGGGTTACCGGGGAGCTGTTTTTT
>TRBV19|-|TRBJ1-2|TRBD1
CASSPGQGYYGYTF
TGTGCCAGTAGTCCCGGACAGGGCTACTATGGCTACACCTTC
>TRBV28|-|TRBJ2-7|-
CASSLGQIHYEQYF
TGTGCCAGCAGTTTAGGACAGATCCACTACGAGCAGTACTTC
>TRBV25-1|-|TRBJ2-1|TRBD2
CASSEYGLAGRNEQFF
TGTGCCAGCAGTGAATACGGACTAGCGGGCCGCAATGAGCAGTTCTTC
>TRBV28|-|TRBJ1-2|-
CASSVPGYYGYTF
TGTGCCAGCAGCGTTCCGGGTTACTATGGCTACACCTTC
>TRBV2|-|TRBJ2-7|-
CASGSSGNMYEQYF
TGTGCCAGCGGTAGCTCGGGAAATATGTACGAGCAGTACTTC
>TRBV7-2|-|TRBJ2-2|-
CASSRSGTTLPGELFF
TGTGCCAGCAGCAGATCCGGGACGACTCTGCCCGGGGAGCTGTTTTTT
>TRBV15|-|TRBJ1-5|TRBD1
CATSSSIQGVRQPQHF
TGTGCCACCAGCAGTTCTATTCAGGGGGTTAGGCAGCCCCAGCATTTT
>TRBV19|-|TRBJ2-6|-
CASRYSGANVLTF
TGTGCCAGTAGGTACTCTGGGGCCAACGTCCTGACTTTC
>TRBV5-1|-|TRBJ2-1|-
CASSLAITYNEQFF
TGCGCCAGCAGCTTGGCCATAACTTACAATGAGCAGTTCTTC
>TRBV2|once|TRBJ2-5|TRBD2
CASRTSVQETQYF
TGTGCCAGCAGGACTAGCGTACAAGAGACCCAGTACTTC
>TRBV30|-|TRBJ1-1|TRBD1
CAWKPGQGMNTEAFF
TGTGCCTGGAAGCCGGGACAGGGGATGAACACTGAAGCTTTCTTT
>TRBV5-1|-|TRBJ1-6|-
CASSLRRGSPLHF
TGCGCCAGCAGCTTGAGAAGGGGCTCACCCCTCCACTTT
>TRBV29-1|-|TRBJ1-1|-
CSVEDWRDGGVTEAFF
TGCAGCGTTGAAGATTGGAGGGATGGCGGGGTCACTGAAGCTTTCTTT